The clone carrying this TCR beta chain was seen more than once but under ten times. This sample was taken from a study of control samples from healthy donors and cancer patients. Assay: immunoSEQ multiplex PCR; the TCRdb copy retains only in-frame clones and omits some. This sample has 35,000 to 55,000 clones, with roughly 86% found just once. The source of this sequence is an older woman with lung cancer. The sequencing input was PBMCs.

In DNA form, the CDR3 reads TGTGCCAGCAGCCAAGTAAATCAGCCCCAGCATTTT. Translated, it gives CASSQVNQPQHF. V and J are TRBV3-1 (or the pseudogene TRBV3-2) and TRBJ1-5; no definite D call. The CDR3 extends over 12 amino acids. The germline V gene encodes CDR1 LGHDT and CDR2 YNNKEL (reference sequence). Trimming stripped 1 base from V and 4 bases from J, with 2 bases between.